Sequencing of this T cell receptor (beta chain) was carried out in a study of cytomegalovirus exposure and HLA in healthy donors. Findings and caveats of the study: Despite most TCR sequences being rare, some public TCRs occurred in many donors.

Regarding this clone: Its matching antigen is unknown.

Libraries were prepared by immunoSEQ multiplex PCR; TCRdb keeps only in-frame clonotypes and omits some of them. The sample carries 35,000 to 50,000 clones, over 85% recorded once. This receptor was obtained from a woman aged 18-29 years in good health and CMV-seronegative. Sequenced material: PBMCs.

This CDR3 reads CASSLDRLGYTF. The CDR3 coding sequence is TGTGCCAGCAGTTTGGACAGGTTGGGCTACACCTTC. The rearrangement uses TRBV6-5 and TRBJ1-2; TRBD1 matches 7 bases. The germline gives CDR1 MNHEY, CDR2 SVGAGI. J gave up 8 bases and V 4 bases, and 4 bases lay outside the gene matches. The CDR3 sequence is 12 residues long.